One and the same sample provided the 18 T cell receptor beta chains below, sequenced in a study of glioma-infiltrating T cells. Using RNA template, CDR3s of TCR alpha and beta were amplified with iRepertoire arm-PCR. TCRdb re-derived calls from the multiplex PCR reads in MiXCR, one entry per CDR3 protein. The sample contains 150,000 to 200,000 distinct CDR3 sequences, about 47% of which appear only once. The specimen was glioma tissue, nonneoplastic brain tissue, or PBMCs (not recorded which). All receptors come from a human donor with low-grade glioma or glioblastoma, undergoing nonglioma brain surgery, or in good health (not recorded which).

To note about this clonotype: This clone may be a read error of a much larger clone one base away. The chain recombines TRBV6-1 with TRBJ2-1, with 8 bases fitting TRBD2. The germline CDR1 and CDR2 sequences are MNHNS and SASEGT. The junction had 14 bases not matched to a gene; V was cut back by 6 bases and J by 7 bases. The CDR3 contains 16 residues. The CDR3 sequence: CASRRWTSWSTNEQFF. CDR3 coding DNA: TGTGCCAGCAGAAGATGGACTAGCTGGAGTACAAATGAGCAGTTCTTC.

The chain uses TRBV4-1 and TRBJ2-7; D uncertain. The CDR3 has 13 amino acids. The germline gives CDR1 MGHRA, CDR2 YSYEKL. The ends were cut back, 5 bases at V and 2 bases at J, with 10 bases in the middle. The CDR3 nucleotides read TGCGCCAGCAGCTTCGAGGCTCCCTACGAGCAGTACTTC. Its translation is CASSFEAPYEQYF.

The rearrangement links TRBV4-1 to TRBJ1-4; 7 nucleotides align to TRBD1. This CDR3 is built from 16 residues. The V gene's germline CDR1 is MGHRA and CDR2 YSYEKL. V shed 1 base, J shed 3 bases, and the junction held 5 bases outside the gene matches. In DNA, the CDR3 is TGCGCCAGCAGCCAAGGACAGGGAACTCCTAATGAAAAACTGTTTTTT. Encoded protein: CASSQGQGTPNEKLFF.

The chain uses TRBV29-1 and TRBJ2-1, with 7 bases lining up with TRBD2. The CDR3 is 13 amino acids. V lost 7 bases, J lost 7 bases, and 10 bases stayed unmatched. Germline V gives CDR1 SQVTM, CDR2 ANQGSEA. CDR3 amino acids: CSGGGFADNEQFF. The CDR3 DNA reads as TGCAGCGGGGGGGGGTTTGCTGATAATGAGCAGTTCTTC.

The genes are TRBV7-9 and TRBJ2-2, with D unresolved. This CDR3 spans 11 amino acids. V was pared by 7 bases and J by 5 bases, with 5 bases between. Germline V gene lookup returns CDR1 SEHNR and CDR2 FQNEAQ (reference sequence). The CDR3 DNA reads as TGTGCCAGCACCGTAACCGGGGAGCTGTTTTTT. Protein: CASTVTGELFF.

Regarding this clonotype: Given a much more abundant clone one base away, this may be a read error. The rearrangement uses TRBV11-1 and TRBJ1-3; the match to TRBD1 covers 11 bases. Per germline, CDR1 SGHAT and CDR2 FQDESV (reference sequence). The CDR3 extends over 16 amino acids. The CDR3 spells CASSSWSGTGGSTIYF. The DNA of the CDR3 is TGTGCCAGCAGCTCCTGGTCCGGGACAGGGGGAAGCACCATATATTTT.

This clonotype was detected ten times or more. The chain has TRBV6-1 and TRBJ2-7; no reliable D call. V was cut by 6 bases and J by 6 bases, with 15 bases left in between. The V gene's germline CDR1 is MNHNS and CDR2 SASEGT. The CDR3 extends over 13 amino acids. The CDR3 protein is CASRGANLIEQYF. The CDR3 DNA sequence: TGTGCCAGCAGAGGAGCTAACCTCATCGAGCAGTACTTC.

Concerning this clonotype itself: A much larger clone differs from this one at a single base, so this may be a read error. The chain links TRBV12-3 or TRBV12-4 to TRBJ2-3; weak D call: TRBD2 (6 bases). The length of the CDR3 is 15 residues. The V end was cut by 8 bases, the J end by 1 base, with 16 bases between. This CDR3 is CASGTWTTGTDTQYF. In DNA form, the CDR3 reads TGTGCCAGCGGAACCTGGACTACAGGCACAGATACGCAGTATTTT.

CDR3 sequence: CASSQERFRGTNKQFF. In nucleotides, the CDR3 is TGTGCCAGCAGCCAAGAACGCTTCCGGGGAACAAATAAGCAGTTCTTC. This chain joins TRBV4-2 and TRBJ2-1; D may be TRBD2 (5 bases). This CDR3 contains 16 residues. CDR1 is LGHNA and CDR2 is YNFKEQ in the germline V gene. The V and J ends lost 0 bases and 11 bases respectively, with 20 bases between them.

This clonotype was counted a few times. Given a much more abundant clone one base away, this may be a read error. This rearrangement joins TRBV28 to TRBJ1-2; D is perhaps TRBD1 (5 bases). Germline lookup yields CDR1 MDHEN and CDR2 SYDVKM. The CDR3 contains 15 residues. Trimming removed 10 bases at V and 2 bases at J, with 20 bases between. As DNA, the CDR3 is TGTGCCACCGACAAAAAGGGATGGGGGAACTATGGCTACACCTTC. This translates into CATDKKGWGNYGYTF.

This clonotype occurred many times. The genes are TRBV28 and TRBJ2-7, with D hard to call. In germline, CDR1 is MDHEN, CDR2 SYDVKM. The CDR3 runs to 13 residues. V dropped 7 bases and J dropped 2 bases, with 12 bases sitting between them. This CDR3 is CASTGRATYEQYF. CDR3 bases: TGTGCCAGCACCGGCCGGGCTACCTACGAGCAGTACTTC.

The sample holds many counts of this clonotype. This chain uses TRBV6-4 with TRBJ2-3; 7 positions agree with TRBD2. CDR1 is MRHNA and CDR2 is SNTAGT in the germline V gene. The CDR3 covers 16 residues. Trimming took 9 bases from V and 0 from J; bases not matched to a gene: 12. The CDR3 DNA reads TGTGCCAGGGGGTCCCTTCGGGAGGCTAGCACAGATACGCAGTATTTT. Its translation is CARGSLREASTDTQYF.

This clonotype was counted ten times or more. The CDR3, as DNA: TGCAGTGCTGCACCTAGCGGGGGGAACCAAGAGACCCAGTACTTC. Translated: CSAAPSGGNQETQYF. This chain links TRBV20-1 with TRBJ2-5; 11 bases fit TRBD2. CDR3 length equals 15 residues. Germline trimming cut 5 bases from V and 0 bases from J; bases unmatched to any gene: 5. Germline V gene data show CDR1 as DFQATT and CDR2 as SNEGSKA (reference sequence).

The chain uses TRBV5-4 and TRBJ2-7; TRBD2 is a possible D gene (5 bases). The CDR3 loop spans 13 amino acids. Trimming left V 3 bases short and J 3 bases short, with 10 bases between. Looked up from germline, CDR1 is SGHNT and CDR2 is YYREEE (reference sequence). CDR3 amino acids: CASSYGAVYEQYF. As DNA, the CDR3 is TGTGCCAGCAGCTATGGAGCGGTCTACGAGCAGTACTTC.

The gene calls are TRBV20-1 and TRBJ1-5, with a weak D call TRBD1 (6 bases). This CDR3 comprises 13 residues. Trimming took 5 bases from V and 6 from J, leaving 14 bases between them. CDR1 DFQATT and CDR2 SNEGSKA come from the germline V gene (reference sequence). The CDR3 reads CSAGQDSVQPQHF. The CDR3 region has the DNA TGCAGTGCTGGGCAGGACAGTGTTCAGCCCCAGCATTTT.

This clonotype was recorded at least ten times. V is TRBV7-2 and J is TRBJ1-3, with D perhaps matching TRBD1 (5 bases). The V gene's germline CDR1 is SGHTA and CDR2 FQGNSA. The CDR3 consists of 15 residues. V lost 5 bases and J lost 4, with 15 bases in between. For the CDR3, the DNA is TGTGCCAGCAGCCCCCGGAAGGGGTCAGGAAACACCATATATTTT. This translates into CASSPRKGSGNTIYF.

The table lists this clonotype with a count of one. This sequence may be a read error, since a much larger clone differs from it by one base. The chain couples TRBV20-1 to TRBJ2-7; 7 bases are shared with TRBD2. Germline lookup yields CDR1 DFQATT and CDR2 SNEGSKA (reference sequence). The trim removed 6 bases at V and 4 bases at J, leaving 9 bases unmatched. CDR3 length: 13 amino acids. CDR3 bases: TGCAGTGCCCAAGGGACTATCTCTTACGAGCAGTACTTC. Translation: CSAQGTISYEQYF.

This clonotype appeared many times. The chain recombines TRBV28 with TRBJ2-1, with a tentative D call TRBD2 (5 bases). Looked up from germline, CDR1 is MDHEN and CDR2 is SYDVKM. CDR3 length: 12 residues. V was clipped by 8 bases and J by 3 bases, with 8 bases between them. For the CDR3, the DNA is TGTGCCAGCGGAGGCGGCTACAATGAGCAGTTCTTC. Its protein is CASGGGYNEQFF.